These 13 T cell receptor beta chains came from one sample sequenced in a study of blood T cell repertoires in COVID-19. Here immunoSEQ multiplex PCR was the method, and the copy in TCRdb shows in-frame clones only, minus some. The repertoire includes 220,000 or so clones, around 86% of them detected once, and 10% sits in the top ten. What was sequenced was peripheral blood. All receptors derive from a woman aged 45-60 years with COVID-19, enrolled during active disease.

The chain employs TRBV6-5 and TRBJ2-5; TRBD2 agrees at 11 bases. Germline V gene sequence: CDR1 MNHEY, CDR2 SVGAGI. The junction had 11 bases not matched to a gene; V was cut back by 7 bases and J by 7 bases. The CDR3 sequence is 15 residues long. CDR3 nucleotide sequence: TGTGCCAGCATACACGCTAGCGGGGGGCCAGGGACCCAGTACTTC. It yields the protein CASIHASGGPGTQYF.

The chain couples TRBV9 to TRBJ1-1, with TRBD1 identical over 7 bases. The CDR3 consists of 16 residues. J lost 4 bases, V lost 0 bases, and 9 bases had no gene match. Germline V gene sequence: CDR1 SGDLS, CDR2 YYNGEE. CDR3 nucleotide sequence: TGTGCCAGCAGCGTAGGCCTACAGGGGCGAGGCACTGAAGCTTTCTTT. Residues: CASSVGLQGRGTEAFF.

This clone has a single count. The chain joins TRBV5-1 to TRBJ1-1, with D unclear. CDR1 is SGHRS, CDR2 YFSETQ, per germline. V was pared by 0 bases and J by 1 base, with 10 bases between. The CDR3 consists of 15 residues. In DNA form, the CDR3 reads TGCGCCAGCAGCTTGGTGGGCTCACCGAACACTGAAGCTTTCTTT. It codes for CASSLVGSPNTEAFF.

This clone occurred a few times. The chain uses TRBV7-8 and TRBJ2-7; D perhaps matches TRBD2 (7 bases). V was pared by 5 bases and J by 6 bases, with 11 bases between. This CDR3 has 12 residues. Germline CDR1 is SGHVS and CDR2 is FQNEAQ. The CDR3 sequence is CASSVRGGEQYV. DNA for the CDR3: TGTGCCAGCAGCGTTAGGGGGGGCGAGCAGTACGTC.

This chain joins TRBV28 and TRBJ1-1; D remains unclear. V was pared by 3 bases and J by 7 bases, with 12 bases between. CDR3 length: 13 residues. Germline V lookup: CDR1 MDHEN, CDR2 SYDVKM. CDR3 region: CASSFPWANEAFF. As DNA, the CDR3 is TGTGCCAGCAGTTTCCCTTGGGCTAATGAAGCTTTCTTT.

This clone was seen only once. The chain links TRBV5-8 to TRBJ2-7; D perhaps matches TRBD1 (6 bases). Germline V gene sequence: CDR1 SGHTS, CDR2 YDEGEE. The length of the CDR3 is 15 residues. Trimming took 0 bases from V and 3 from J, leaving 13 bases between them. CDR3 region: CASSLALGTSYEQYF. For the CDR3, the DNA is TGTGCCAGCAGCTTGGCTCTCGGGACAAGCTACGAGCAGTACTTC.

The chain uses TRBV19 and TRBJ1-2; 12 positions match TRBD1. Germline V gene lookup returns CDR1 LNHDA and CDR2 SQIVND (reference sequence). The CDR3 covers 14 residues. V was pared by 6 bases and J by 7 bases, with 6 bases of the junction left unmatched. CDR3 bases: TGTGCCAGTAGACCGGGACAGGGGGCTGGTGGCTACACCTTC. This gives the protein CASRPGQGAGGYTF.

The genes are TRBV14 and TRBJ2-1, with 11 bases matching TRBD2. V lost 3 bases, J lost 0 bases, and 13 bases stayed unmatched. The CDR3 is 20 amino acids. The germline CDR1 and CDR2 sequences are SGHDN and FVKESK. This CDR3 is CASSHRPGLADTSSYNEQFF. CDR3 sequence (DNA): TGTGCCAGCAGCCACCGCCCGGGACTAGCGGATACGAGCTCCTACAATGAGCAGTTCTTC. The full variable domain, completed using reference TRBV14 and TRBJ2-1, is EAGVTQFPSHSVIEKGQTVTLRCDPISGHDNLYWYRRVMGKEIKFLLHFVKESKQDESGMPNNRFLAERTGGTYSTLKVQPAELEDSGVYFCASSHRPGLADTSSYNEQFFGPGTRLTVL.

V gene TRBV14 combines with J gene TRBJ2-1; D is possibly TRBD1 (5 bases). V lost 7 bases to trimming and J lost 6 bases, with 19 bases between them. This CDR3 comprises 15 residues. Germline CDR1 and CDR2: SGHDN and FVKESK. In DNA, the CDR3 is TGTGCCAGCAATTTAAGGTGGCAGGGAAGCAATGAGCAGTTCTTC. Amino acid sequence: CASNLRWQGSNEQFF.

This chain joins TRBV9 and TRBJ1-2; 10 nucleotides line up with TRBD1. J lost 4 bases, V lost 3 bases, and 6 bases had no gene match. The germline V gene has CDR1 SGDLS and CDR2 YYNGEE. The CDR3 is made up of 15 amino acids. Here the CDR3 reads CASSEGTGDGYGYTF. The CDR3 nucleotides read TGTGCCAGCAGCGAGGGGACAGGGGACGGCTATGGCTACACCTTC. Full variable domain (rest looked up from reference TRBV9 and TRBJ1-2): DSGVTQTPKHLITATGQRVTLRCSPRSGDLSVYWYQQSLDQGLQFLIQYYNGEERAKGNILERFSAQQFPDLHSELNLSSLELGDSALYFCASSEGTGDGYGYTFGSGTRLTVV.

The chain joins TRBV2 to TRBJ2-5, with D possibly TRBD2 on 7 matching bases. V was pared by 5 bases and J by 5 bases, with 12 bases between. The CDR3 runs 13 residues. Germline V gives CDR1 SNHLY, CDR2 FYNNEI. CDR3 in DNA: TGTGCCAGCAGTTACAGGGACTATGAGACCCAGTACTTC. Its protein product is CASSYRDYETQYF.

This clone was observed once. This chain links TRBV27 with TRBJ1-2, with a possible D match to TRBD1 (6 bases). CDR1 MNHEY and CDR2 SMNVEV come from the germline V gene (reference sequence). Trimming removed 6 bases from V and 8 bases from J, with 19 bases in between. This CDR3 comprises 14 residues. This CDR3 reads CASSPITGLSGYTF. In DNA form, the CDR3 reads TGTGCCAGCAGCCCGATAACAGGGCTTAGCGGCTACACCTTC.

The chain has TRBV18 and TRBJ1-6; TRBD1 might be the D (5 bases). Trimming stripped 3 bases from V and 0 bases from J, with 9 bases between. This CDR3 spans 16 amino acids. CDR1 and CDR2 (germline): KGHSH, LQKENI. CDR3 sequence (DNA): TGTGCCAGCTCACCCAACAGGAGCTCCTATAATTCACCCCTCCACTTT. Residues: CASSPNRSSYNSPLHF.